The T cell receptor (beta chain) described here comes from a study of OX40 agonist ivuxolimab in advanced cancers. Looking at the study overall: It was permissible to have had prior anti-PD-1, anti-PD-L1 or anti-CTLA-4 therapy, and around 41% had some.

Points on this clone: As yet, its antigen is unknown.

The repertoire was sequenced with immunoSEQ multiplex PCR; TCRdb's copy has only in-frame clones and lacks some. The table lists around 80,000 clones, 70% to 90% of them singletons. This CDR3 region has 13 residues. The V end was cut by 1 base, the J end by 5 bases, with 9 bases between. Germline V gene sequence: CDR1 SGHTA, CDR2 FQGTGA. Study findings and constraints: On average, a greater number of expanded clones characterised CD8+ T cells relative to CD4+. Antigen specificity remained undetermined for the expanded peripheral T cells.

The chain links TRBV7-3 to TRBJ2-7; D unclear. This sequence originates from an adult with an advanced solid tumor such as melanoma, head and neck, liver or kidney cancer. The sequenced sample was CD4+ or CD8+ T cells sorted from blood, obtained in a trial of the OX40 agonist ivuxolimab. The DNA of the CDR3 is TGTGCCAGCAGCTTAAATCAGGCTAACGAGCAGTACTTC. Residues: CASSLNQANEQYF. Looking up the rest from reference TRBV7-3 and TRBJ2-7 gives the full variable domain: GAGVSQTPSNKVTEKGKYVELRCDPISGHTALYWYRQSLGQGPEFLIYFQGTGAADDSGLPNDRFFAVRPEGSVSTLKIQRTERGDSAVYLCASSLNQANEQYFGPGTRLTVT.